The 10 T cell receptor beta chains in this list originate from one sample, sequenced in a study of lymphopenia after photon versus proton radiotherapy (dated by TCRdb to between 2017 and 2020). Receptors were amplified or captured by the immunoSEQ multiplex PCR assay. What TCRdb holds here is the immuneACCESS table cut down to in-frame rearrangements. Part of the clones is not present; checked against another copy, under half of the missing clones reflect an unresolved V gene, and the others are unexplained. The sample table contains more than 15,000 clones; only one count was recorded for approximately 90% of them. Approximately 50% of the sample belongs to the ten largest clones. Material: peripheral blood, obtained from a patient treated with proton-based radiotherapy. These receptors were obtained from an older woman with cholangiocarcinoma. Some clones in this sample may be carry-over from other donors' samples.

The chain couples TRBV7-3 to TRBJ2-3, with 7 positions matching TRBD1. The CDR3 consists of 16 residues. CDR1 and CDR2 (germline): SGHTA, FQGTGA. With V trimmed by 4 bases and J by 4 bases, 11 bases remained unmatched. This CDR3 reads CASSSRPGQPSDTQYF. The CDR3 coding sequence is TGTGCCAGCAGCTCTAGGCCGGGACAGCCTTCAGATACGCAGTATTTT.

This clone showed up just a few times. This chain uses TRBV18 with TRBJ2-7; possible D gene TRBD2, 6 bases. Germline CDR1 reads KGHSH; CDR2 reads LQKENI. The CDR3 has 12 residues. V was cut by 6 bases and J by 5 bases, with 11 bases left in between. CDR3 nucleotides: TGTGCCAGCTCTCCGGGACTGAACGAGCAGTACTTC. Residues: CASSPGLNEQYF.

This clone was seen a single time. This rearrangement joins TRBV29-1 to TRBJ2-7, with 13 bases that match TRBD2. Germline CDR1 is SQVTM and CDR2 is ANQGSEA. Trimming took 3 bases from V and 2 from J; bases not matched to a gene: 7. CDR3 length: 16 amino acids. The CDR3 region is CSVEVSGLAGTYEQYF. The CDR3 DNA sequence: TGCAGCGTTGAGGTTTCGGGACTAGCGGGAACCTACGAGCAGTACTTC.

V usage is TRBV18 and J usage is TRBJ2-7; TRBD2 agrees at 7 bases. CDR3 length equals 15 residues. Looked up from germline, CDR1 is KGHSH and CDR2 is LQKENI. Trimming cost V 2 bases and J 1 base; bases outside gene matches: 5. CDR3 sequence (DNA): TGTGCCAGCTCACCAAGCGGGACTCCTTCCTACGAGCAGTACTTC. Its protein is CASSPSGTPSYEQYF.

The chain is built from TRBV27 and TRBJ1-2; D is undetermined. Trimming pared 0 bases from V and 8 bases from J, leaving 13 bases between. Germline V CDR1 and CDR2: MNHEY, SMNVEV (reference sequence). This CDR3 has 14 amino acids. This CDR3 is CASSLSVQTRGYTF. CDR3 DNA: TGTGCCAGCAGTTTATCGGTACAGACGCGAGGCTACACCTTC.

A single count supports this clone. The CDR3 reads CASSYWTKVTKRANVLTF. Here the CDR3 DNA reads TGTGCCAGCAGCTACTGGACAAAGGTTACAAAGCGGGCCAACGTCCTGACTTTC. The chain uses TRBV4-2 and TRBJ2-6, with D perhaps matching TRBD1 (5 bases). Per the germline V gene, CDR1 is LGHNA and CDR2 is YNFKEQ. The CDR3 contains 18 residues. V lost 5 bases and J lost 5, with 22 bases in between.

The chain recombines TRBV2 with TRBJ2-1; 9 bases agree with TRBD2. CDR3 length: 14 amino acids. J was trimmed by 2 bases and V by 6 bases; bases with no gene match: 2. The germline CDR1 and CDR2 sequences are SNHLY and FYNNEI. The CDR3, as DNA: TGTGCCAGCAGCCGCGGGGGGGCCTACAATGAGCAGTTCTTC. It encodes CASSRGGAYNEQFF.

About this clone: The DNA is omitted, as the CDR3 cannot be located on it reliably, and the CDR3 follows TCRdb's listing. V is TRBV5-1 and J is TRBJ1-3. From its first to its last residue, the CDR3 has 15 amino acids. CDR1 is SGHRS, CDR2 YFSETQ, per germline. The CDR3 reads CASSQDFGSGNTVYF.

V and J are TRBV4-3 and TRBJ1-4; the D is unclear. Germline V gene data show CDR1 as LGHNA and CDR2 as YSLEER. The CDR3 loop spans 16 amino acids. Trimming shortened V by 1 base and J by 4 bases, and 13 bases separated the two germline ends. The CDR3 here is CASSQGPGSFNEKLFF. The CDR3 bases are TGCGCCAGCAGCCAAGGCCCGGGGAGTTTTAATGAAAAACTGTTTTTT.

This clone occurred a few times. J is TRBJ1-1 and V is TRBV11-1; D might be TRBD1 (5 bases). In germline, CDR1 is SGHAT, CDR2 FQDESV (reference sequence). V lost 2 bases and J 7 bases, leaving 11 bases between the germline ends. The CDR3 contains 13 residues. CDR3 sequence: CASSLRDRYEAFF. The DNA of the CDR3 is TGTGCCAGCAGCTTACGAGACAGATATGAAGCTTTCTTT.